This record looks at one T cell receptor beta chain sequence and its context. Germline CDR1 and CDR2: SGHDN and FVKESK. The CDR3 covers 16 residues. With 0 bases clipped from V and 2 bases from J, the junction kept 7 bases outside the gene matches. In Cohort 3, a recovered donor had either two negative PCRs, clearance, or symptom resolution. This specimen belongs to a study of blood T cell repertoires in COVID-19. About the research overall: Whether acute or convalescent, the COVID-19 samples came from the United States, Italy and Spain.

Under the authors' procedure: Scientists estimated how many nucleated cells there were by amplifying reference gene primers. Sequencing used immunoSEQ multiplex PCR; TCRdb keeps in-frame clones, though not all of them. D and trimming come from the DNA, and the V and J calls and clone size come from that table. The data hold about 250,000 clones, with more than 85% observed a single time. V gene TRBV14 combines with J gene TRBJ2-7; 7 nucleotides match TRBD1. This TCR was sampled from a man aged 40-49 years who had recovered from COVID-19. Sequenced sample: PBMCs or T cells enriched from blood (not recorded which). For the CDR3, the DNA is TGTGCCAGCAGCCAAGATCTGAGGACAGGAGCCTACGAGCAGTACTTC. Its protein is CASSQDLRTGAYEQYF.